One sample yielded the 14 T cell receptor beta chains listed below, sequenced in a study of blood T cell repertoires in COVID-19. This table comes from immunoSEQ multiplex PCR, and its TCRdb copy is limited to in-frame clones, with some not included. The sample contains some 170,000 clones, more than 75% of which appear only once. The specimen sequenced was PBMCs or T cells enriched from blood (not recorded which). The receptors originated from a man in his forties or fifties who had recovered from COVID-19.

CDR3 nucleotide sequence: TGTGCCAGCAGCCCGACAGACGATAACACCTATGGCTACACCTTC. This encodes CASSPTDDNTYGYTF. The rearrangement uses TRBV9 and TRBJ1-2; maybe TRBD1 (5 bases). The V gene's germline CDR1 is SGDLS and CDR2 YYNGEE. The CDR3 totals 15 residues. Trimming cost V 4 bases and J 4 bases, with 17 bases left between them.

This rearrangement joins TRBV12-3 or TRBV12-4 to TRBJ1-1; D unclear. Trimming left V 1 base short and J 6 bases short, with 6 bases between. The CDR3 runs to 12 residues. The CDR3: CASSLVSAEAFF. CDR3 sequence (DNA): TGTGCCAGCAGTTTAGTTAGTGCTGAAGCTTTCTTT.

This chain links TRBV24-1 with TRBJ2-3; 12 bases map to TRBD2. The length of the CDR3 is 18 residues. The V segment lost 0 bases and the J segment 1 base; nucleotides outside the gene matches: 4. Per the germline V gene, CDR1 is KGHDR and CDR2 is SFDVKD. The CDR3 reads CATSDLLASGGGTDTQYF. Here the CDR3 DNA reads TGTGCCACCAGTGATTTGTTGGCTAGCGGGGGGGGCACAGATACGCAGTATTTT.

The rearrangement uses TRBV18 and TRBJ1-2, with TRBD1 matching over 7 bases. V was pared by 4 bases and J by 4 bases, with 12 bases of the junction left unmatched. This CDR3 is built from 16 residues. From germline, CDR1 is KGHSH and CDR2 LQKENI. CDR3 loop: CASSQSRDSLIYGYTF. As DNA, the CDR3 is TGTGCCAGCTCACAAAGCCGGGACAGCCTTATCTATGGCTACACCTTC.

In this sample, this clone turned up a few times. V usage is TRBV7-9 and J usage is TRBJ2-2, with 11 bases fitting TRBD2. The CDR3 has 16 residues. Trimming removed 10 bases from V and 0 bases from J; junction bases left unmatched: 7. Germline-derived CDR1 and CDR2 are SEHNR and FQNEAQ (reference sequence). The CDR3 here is CATPLAGAPNTGELFF. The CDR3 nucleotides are TGTGCCACCCCACTAGCGGGGGCCCCGAACACCGGGGAGCTGTTTTTT. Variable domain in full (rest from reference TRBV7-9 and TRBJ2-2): DTGVSQNPRHKITKRGQNVTFRCDPISEHNRLYWYRQTLGQGPEFLTYFQNEAQLEKSRLLSDRFSAERPKGSFSTLEIQRTEQGDSAMYLCATPLAGAPNTGELFFGEGSRLTVL.

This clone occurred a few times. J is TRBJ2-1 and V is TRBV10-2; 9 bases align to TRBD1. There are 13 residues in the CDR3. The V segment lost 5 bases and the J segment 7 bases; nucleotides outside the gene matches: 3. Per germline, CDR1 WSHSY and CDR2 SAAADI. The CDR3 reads CASSRQGGNEQFF. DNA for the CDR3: TGCGCCAGCAGTAGACAGGGGGGAAATGAGCAGTTCTTC.

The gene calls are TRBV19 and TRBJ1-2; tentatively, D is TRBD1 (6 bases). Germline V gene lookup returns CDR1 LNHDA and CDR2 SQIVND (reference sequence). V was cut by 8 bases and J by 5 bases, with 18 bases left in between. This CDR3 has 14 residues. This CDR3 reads CASLTLGDTYGYTF. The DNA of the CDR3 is TGTGCCAGTCTGACTCTTGGGGACACTTATGGCTACACCTTC.

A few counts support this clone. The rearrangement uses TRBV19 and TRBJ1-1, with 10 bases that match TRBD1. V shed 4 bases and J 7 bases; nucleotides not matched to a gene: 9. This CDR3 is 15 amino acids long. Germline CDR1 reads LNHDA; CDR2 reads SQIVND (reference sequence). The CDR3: CASSKGDRGGGEAFF. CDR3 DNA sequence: TGTGCCAGTAGTAAGGGGGACAGGGGTGGAGGTGAAGCTTTCTTT.

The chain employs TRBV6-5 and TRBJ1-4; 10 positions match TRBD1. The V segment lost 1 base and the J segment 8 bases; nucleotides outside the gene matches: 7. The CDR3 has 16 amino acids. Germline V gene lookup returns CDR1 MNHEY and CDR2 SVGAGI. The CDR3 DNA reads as TGTGCCAGCAGTTACTTCAGACAGGGGGCCGGGGAAAAACTGTTTTTT. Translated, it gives CASSYFRQGAGEKLFF.

This CDR3 is CAWSVRRAGEQFF. The CDR3 DNA reads TGTGCCTGGAGTGTGCGTCGCGCGGGCGAGCAGTTCTTC. The rearrangement joins TRBV30 to TRBJ2-1, with a tentative D call TRBD2 (5 bases). The CDR3 is 13 amino acids. CDR1 is GTSNPN, CDR2 SVGIG, per germline (reference sequence). V lost 0 bases, J lost 10 bases, and 13 bases lay in between.

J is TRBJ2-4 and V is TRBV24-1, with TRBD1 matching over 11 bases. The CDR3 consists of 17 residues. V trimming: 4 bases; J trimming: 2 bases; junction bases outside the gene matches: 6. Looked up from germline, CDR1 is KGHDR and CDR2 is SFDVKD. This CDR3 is CATSDGGTGGTKNIQYF. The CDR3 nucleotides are TGTGCCACCAGTGACGGGGGGACAGGGGGAACCAAAAACATTCAGTACTTC.

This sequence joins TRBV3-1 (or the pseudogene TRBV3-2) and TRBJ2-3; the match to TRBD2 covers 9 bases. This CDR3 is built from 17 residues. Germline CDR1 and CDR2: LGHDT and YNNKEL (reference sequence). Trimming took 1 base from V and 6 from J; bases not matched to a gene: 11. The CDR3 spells CASSQAPRGGQGDTQYF. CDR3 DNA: TGTGCCAGCAGCCAAGCCCCGCGGGGGGGCCAAGGGGATACGCAGTATTTT.

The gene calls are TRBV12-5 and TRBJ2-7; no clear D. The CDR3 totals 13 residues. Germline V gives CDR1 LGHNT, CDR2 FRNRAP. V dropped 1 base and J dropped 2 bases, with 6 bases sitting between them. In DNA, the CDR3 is TGTGCTAGTGGTTTGGCACGGGCCTACGAGCAGTACGTC. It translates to CASGLARAYEQYV.

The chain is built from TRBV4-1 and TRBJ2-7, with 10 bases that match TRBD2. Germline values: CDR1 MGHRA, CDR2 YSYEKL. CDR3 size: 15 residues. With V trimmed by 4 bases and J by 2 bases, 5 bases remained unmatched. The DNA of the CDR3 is TGCGCCAGCAGCCCCCGACTAGCGGGTACCTACGAGCAGTACTTC. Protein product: CASSPRLAGTYEQYF.